This T cell receptor beta chain was obtained from a study of blood T cell repertoires in COVID-19. Study as a whole: Specimens from acute and convalescent COVID-19 originated in the United States, Italy and Spain. From T cells, B-cell-depleted T cells, or PBMCs came the material, which was cDNA or gDNA.

The authors' processing: Cell counts per sample came from amplifying reference gene primers. Clones were read by immunoSEQ multiplex PCR, and TCRdb kept only the in-frame ones, dropping some. V and J calls and clone size follow that table, whereas D and trimming were derived from the DNA. The sample contains tens of thousands of clones, 75% to 95% of which appear only once. From germline, CDR1 is SEHNR and CDR2 FQNEAQ (reference sequence). The CDR3 contains 16 residues. With 1 base clipped from V and 4 bases from J, the junction kept 5 bases outside the gene matches. Sequencing used peripheral blood. The sequence was collected from a man aged 55 to 70 with acute or convalescent COVID-19. The rearrangement links TRBV7-9 to TRBJ2-3, with TRBD2 matching 10 bases. DNA for the CDR3: TGTGCCAGCAGCTTAGGTAGCGGGAGGTTCGCAGATACGCAGTATTTT. This gives the protein CASSLGSGRFADTQYF.